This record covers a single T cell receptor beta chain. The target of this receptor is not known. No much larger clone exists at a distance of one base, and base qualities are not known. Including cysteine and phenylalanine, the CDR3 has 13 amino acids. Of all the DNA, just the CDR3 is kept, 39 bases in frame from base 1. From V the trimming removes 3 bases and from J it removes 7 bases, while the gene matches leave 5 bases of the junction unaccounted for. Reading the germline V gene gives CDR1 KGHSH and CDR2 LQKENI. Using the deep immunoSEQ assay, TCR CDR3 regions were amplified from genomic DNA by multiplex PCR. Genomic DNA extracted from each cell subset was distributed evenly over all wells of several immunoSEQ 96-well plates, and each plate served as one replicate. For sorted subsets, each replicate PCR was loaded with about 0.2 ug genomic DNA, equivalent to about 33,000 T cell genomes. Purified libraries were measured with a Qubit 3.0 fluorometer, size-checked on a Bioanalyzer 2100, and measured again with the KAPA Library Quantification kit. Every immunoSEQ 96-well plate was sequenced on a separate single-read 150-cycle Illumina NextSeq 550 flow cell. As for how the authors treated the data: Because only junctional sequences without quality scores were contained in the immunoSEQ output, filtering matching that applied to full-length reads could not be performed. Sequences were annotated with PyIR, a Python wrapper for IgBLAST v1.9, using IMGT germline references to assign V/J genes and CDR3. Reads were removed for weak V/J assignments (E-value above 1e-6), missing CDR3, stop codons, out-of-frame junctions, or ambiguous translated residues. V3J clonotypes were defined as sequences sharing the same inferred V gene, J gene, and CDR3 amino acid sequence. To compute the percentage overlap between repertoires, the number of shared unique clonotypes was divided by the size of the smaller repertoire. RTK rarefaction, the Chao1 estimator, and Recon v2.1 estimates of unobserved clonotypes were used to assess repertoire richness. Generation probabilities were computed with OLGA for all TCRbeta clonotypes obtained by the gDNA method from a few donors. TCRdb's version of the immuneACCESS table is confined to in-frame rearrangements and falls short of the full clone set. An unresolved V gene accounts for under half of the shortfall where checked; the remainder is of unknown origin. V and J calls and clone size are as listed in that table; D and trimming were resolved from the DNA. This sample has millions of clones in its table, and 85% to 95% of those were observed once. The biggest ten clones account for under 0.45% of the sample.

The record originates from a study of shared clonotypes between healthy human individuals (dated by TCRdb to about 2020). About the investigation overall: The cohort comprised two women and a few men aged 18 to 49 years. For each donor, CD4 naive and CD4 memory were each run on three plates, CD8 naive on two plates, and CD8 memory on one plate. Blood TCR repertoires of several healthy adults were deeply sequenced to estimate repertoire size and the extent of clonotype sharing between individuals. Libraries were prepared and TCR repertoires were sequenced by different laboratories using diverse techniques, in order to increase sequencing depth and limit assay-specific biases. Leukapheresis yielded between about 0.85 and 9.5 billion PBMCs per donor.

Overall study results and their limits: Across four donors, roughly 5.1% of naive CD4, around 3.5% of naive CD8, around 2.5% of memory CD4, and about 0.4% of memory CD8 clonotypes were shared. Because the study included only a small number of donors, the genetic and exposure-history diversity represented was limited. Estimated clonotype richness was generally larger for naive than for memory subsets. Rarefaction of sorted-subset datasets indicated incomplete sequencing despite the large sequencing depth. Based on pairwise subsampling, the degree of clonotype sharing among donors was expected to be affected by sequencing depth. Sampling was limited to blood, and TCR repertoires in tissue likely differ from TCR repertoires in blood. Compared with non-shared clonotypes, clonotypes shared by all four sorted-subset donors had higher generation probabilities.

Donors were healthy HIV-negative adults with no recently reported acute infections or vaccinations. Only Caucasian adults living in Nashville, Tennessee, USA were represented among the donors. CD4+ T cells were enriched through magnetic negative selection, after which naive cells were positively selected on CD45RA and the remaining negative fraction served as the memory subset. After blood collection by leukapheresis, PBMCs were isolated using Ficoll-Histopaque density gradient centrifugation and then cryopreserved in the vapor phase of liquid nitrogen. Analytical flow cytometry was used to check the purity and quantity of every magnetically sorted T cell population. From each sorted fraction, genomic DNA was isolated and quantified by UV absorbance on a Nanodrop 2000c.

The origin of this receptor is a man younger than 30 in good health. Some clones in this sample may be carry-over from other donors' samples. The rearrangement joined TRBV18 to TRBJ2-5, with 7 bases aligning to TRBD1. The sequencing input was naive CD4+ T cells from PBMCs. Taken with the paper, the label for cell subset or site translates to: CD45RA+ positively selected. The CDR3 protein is CASSPDRDGTQYF. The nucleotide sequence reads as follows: TGTGCCAGCTCACCCGACAGGGATGGGACCCAGTACTTC.